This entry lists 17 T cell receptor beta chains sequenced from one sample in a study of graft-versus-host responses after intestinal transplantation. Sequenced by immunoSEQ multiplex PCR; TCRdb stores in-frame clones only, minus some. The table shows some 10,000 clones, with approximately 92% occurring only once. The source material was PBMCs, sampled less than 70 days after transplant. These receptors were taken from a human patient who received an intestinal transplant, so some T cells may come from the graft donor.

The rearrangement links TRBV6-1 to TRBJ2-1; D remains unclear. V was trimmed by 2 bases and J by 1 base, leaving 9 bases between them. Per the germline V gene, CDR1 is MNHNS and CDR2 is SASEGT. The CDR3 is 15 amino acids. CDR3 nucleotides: TGTGCCAGCAGTGAACGGGCAGTTTCCTACAATGAGCAGTTCTTC. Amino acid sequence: CASSERAVSYNEQFF.

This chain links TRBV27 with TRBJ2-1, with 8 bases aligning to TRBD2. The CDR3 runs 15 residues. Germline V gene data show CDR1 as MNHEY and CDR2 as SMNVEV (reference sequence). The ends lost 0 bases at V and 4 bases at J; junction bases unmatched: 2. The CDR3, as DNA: TGTGCCAGCAGTTTATCTAGCGGGACATACAATGAGCAGTTCTTC. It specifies CASSLSSGTYNEQFF.

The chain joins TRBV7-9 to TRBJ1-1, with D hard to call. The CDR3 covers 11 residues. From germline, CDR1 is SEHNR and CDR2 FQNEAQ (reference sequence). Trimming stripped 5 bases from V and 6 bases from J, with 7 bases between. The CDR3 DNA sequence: TGTGCCAGCAGCCTGGACGCTGAAGCTTTCTTT. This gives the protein CASSLDAEAFF. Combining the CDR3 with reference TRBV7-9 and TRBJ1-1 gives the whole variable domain DTGVSQNPRHKITKRGQNVTFRCDPISEHNRLYWYRQTLGQGPEFLTYFQNEAQLEKSRLLSDRFSAERPKGSFSTLEIQRTEQGDSAMYLCASSLDAEAFFGQGTRLTVV.

In DNA form, the CDR3 reads TGCGCCAGCAGCCCAGTGGGCACAGATACGCAGTATTTT. This encodes CASSPVGTDTQYF. This chain connects TRBV4-3 to TRBJ2-3; the D is unclear. Trimming took off 4 bases at V and 1 base at J, with 6 bases between the two ends. The CDR3 contains 13 residues. Germline lookup yields CDR1 LGHNA and CDR2 YSLEER.

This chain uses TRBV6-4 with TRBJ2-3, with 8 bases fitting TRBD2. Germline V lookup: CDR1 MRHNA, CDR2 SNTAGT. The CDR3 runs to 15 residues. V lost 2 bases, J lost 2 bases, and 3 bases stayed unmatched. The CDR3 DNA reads TGTGCCAGCAGTGACACTAGCGGTACCACAGATACGCAGTATTTT. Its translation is CASSDTSGTTDTQYF.

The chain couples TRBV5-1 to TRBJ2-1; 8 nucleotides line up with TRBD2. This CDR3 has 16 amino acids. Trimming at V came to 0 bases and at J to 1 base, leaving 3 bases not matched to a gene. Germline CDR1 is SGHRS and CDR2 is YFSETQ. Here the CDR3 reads CASSLAASGSYNEQFF. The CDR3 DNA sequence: TGCGCCAGCAGCTTGGCGGCTAGCGGGTCCTACAATGAGCAGTTCTTC.

CDR3 sequence (DNA): TGTGCCAGCAGCGACTCGGGGGAGGGCCCCAACACCGGGGAGCTGTTTTTT. Translation: CASSDSGEGPNTGELFF. V and J are TRBV9 and TRBJ2-2; TRBD2 agrees at 7 bases. Germline assignment: CDR1 SGDLS and CDR2 YYNGEE. The CDR3 runs 17 residues. V trimming: 3 bases; J trimming: 2 bases; junction bases outside the gene matches: 10.

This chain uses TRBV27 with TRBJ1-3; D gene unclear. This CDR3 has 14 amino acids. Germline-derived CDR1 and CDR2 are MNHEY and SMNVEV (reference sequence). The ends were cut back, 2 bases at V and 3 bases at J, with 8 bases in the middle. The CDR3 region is CASSLGVGGNTIYF. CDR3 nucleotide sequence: TGTGCCAGCAGTTTAGGGGTGGGTGGAAACACCATATATTTT.

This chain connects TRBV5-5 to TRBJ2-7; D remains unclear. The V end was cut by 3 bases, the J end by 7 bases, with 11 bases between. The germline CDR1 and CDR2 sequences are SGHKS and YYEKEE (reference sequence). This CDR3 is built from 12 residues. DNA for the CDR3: TGTGCCAGCAGCTCGACGGGTGAGGAGCAGTACTTC. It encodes CASSSTGEEQYF.

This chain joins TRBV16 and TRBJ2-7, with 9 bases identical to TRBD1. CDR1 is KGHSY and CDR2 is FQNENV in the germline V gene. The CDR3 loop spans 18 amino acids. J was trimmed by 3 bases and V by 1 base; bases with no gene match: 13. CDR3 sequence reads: CASSQFLGRTGALYEQYF. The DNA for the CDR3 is TGTGCCAGCAGCCAATTTTTGGGCCGGACAGGGGCTCTCTACGAGCAGTACTTC.

For the CDR3, the DNA is TGTGCCAGCAGCGTACAGGGGGCGAACACCGGGGAGCTGTTTTTT. Protein: CASSVQGANTGELFF. The chain carries TRBV9 and TRBJ2-2, with 7 bases matching TRBD1. Trimming at V came to 1 base and at J to 0 bases, leaving 0 bases not matched to a gene. The CDR3 has 15 amino acids. Germline CDR1 SGDLS, CDR2 YYNGEE.

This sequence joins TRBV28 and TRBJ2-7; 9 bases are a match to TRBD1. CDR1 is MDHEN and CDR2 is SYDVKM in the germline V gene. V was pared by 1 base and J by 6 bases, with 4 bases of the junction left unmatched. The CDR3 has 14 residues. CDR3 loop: CASSLFSTGGEQYF. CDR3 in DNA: TGTGCCAGCAGTTTATTTTCGACAGGGGGCGAGCAGTACTTC.

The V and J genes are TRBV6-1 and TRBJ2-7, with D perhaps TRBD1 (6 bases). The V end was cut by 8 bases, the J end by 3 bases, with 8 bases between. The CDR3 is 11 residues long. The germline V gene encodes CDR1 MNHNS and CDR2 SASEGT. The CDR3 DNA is TGTGCCAGCCTACAGGGCTACGAGCAGTACTTC. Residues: CASLQGYEQYF.

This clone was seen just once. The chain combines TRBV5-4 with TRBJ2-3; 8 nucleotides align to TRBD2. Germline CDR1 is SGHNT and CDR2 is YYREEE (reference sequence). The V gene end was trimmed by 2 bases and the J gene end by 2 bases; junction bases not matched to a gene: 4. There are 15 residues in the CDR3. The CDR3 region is CASSFGGRNTDTQYF. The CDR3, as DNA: TGTGCCAGCAGCTTCGGCGGGAGGAACACAGATACGCAGTATTTT.

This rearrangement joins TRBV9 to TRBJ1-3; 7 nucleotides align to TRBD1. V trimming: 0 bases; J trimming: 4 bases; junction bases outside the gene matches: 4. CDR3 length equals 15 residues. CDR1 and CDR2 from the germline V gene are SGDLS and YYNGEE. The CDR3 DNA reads TGTGCCAGCAGCGTAGTAACAGGGGTCGGAAACACCATATATTTT. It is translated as CASSVVTGVGNTIYF.

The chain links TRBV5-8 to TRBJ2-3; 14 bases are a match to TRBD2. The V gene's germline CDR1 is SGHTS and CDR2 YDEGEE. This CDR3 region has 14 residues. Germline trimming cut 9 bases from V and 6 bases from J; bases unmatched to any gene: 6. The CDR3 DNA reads TGTGCCATAGGGACTAGCGGGAGCAGCGATACGCAGTATTTT. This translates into CAIGTSGSSDTQYF.

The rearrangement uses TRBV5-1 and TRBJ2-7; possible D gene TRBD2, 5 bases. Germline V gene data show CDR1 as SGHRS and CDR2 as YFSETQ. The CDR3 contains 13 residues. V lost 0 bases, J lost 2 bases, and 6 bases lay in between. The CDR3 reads CASSLAGTYEQYF. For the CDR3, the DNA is TGCGCCAGCAGCTTGGCCGGGACCTACGAGCAGTACTTC.